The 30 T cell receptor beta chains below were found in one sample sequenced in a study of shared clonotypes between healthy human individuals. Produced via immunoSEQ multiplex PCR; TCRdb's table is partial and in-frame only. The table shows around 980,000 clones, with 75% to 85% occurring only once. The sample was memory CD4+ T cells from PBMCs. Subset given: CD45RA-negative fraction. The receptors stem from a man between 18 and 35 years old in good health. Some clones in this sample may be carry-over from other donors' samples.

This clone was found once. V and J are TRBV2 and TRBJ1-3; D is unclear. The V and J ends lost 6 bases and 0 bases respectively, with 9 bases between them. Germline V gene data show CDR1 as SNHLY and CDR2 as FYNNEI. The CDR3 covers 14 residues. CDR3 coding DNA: TGTGCCAGCAGGGAAAGCATCTCTGGAAACACCATATATTTT. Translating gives CASRESISGNTIYF.

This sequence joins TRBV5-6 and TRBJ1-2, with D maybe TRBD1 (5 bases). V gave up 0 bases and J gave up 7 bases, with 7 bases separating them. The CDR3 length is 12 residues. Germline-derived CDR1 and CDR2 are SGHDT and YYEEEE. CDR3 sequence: CASSLGRVGYTF. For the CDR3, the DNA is TGTGCCAGCAGCTTGGGCAGGGTTGGCTACACCTTC.

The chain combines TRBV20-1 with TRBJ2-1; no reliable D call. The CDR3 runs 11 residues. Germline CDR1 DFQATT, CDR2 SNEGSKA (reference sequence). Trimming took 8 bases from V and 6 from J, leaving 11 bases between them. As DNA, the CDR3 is TGCAGTCTCAGTGCCGCCAATGAGCAGTTCTTC. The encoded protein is CSLSAANEQFF.

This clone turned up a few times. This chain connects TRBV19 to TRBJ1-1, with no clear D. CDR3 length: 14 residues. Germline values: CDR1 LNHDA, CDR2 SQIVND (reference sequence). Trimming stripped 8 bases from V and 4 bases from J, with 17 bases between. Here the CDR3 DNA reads TGTGCCAGTTCCGACCCCGCGCACAGCACTGAAGCTTTCTTT. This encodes CASSDPAHSTEAFF.

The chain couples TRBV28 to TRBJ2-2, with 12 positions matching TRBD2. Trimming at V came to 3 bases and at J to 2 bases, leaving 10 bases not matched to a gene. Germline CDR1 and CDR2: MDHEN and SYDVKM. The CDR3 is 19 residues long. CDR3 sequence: CASSFFGLAGGKNTGELFF. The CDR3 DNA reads TGTGCCAGCAGTTTTTTCGGGCTAGCGGGAGGGAAAAACACCGGGGAGCTGTTTTTT.

The CDR3 DNA reads TGTGCCAGCAGTCATACAGGGGGCGATCAGCCCCAGCATTTT. Protein sequence: CASSHTGGDQPQHF. This rearrangement joins TRBV7-9 to TRBJ1-5; 9 positions agree with TRBD1. In germline, CDR1 is SEHNR, CDR2 FQNEAQ (reference sequence). CDR3 size: 14 residues. J gave up 5 bases and V 6 bases, and 5 bases lay outside the gene matches.

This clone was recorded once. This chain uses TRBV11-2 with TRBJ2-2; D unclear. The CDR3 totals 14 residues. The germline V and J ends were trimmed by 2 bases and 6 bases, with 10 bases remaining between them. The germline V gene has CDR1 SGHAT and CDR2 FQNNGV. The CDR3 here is CASSLSWAAGELFF. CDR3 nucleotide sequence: TGTGCCAGCAGCTTAAGTTGGGCGGCCGGGGAGCTGTTTTTT.

The CDR3 is CASSFHSEFQETQYF. For the CDR3, the DNA is TGTGCCAGCAGCTTCCACTCGGAATTTCAAGAGACCCAGTACTTC. The V and J genes are TRBV7-3 and TRBJ2-5; D not resolved. Between the trimmed V and J ends, which lost 3 bases and 2 bases, there was a span of 13 bases. Germline loops: CDR1 SGHTA, CDR2 FQGTGA. There are 15 residues in the CDR3.

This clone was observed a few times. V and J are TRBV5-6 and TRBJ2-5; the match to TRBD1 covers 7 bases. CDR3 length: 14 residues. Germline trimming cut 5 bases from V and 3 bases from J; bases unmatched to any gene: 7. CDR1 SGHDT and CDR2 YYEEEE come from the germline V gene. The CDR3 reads CASRLDRVEETQYF. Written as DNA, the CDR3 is TGTGCCAGCAGACTCGACAGGGTTGAAGAGACCCAGTACTTC.

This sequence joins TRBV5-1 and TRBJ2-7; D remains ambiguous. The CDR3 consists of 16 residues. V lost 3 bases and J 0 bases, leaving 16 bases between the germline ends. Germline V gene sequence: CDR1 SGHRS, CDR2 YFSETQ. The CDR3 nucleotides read TGCGCCAGCAGCTCCGAGATAAGCTTCAGCTCCTACGAGCAGTACTTC. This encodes CASSSEISFSSYEQYF.

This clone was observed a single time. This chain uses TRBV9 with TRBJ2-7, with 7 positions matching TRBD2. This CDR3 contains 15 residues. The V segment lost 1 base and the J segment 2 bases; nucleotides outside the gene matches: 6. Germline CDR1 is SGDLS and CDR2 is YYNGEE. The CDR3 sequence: CASSVLPAGTYEQYF. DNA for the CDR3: TGTGCCAGCAGCGTACTGCCAGCGGGGACCTACGAGCAGTACTTC.

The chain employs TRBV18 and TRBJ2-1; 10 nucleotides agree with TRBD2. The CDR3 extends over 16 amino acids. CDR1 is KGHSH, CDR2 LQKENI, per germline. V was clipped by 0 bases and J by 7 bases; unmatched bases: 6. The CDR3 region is CASSPPSSGRGNEQFF. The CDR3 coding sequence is TGTGCCAGCTCACCACCGTCCAGCGGGAGGGGAAATGAGCAGTTCTTC.

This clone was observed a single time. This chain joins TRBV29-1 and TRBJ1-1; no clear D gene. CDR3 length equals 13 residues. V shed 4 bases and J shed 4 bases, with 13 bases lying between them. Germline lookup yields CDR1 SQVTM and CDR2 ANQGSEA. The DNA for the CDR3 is TGCAGCGTTGGTGACGTGGCGGGCACTGAAGCTTTCTTT. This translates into CSVGDVAGTEAFF.

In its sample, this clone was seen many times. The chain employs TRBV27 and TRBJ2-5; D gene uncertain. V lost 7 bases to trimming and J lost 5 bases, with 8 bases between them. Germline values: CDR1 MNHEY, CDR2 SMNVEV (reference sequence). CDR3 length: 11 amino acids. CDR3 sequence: CASTPPETQYF. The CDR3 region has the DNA TGTGCCAGCACCCCCCCTGAGACCCAGTACTTC.

The CDR3: CASSLLAGVSYEQYF. CDR3 nucleotides: TGTGCCAGCAGCTTACTAGCGGGAGTCTCCTACGAGCAGTACTTC. V gene TRBV7-8 combines with J gene TRBJ2-7; the match to TRBD2 covers 10 bases. The CDR3 runs 15 residues. Per the germline V gene, CDR1 is SGHVS and CDR2 is FQNEAQ. Trimming cost V 2 bases and J 0 bases; bases outside gene matches: 1. Based on the CDR3 plus reference TRBV7-8 and TRBJ2-7, the full variable domain is GAGVSQSPRYKVAKRGQDVALRCDPISGHVSLFWYQQALGQGPEFLTYFQNEAQLDKSGLPSDRFFAERPEGSVSTLKIQRTQQEDSAVYLCASSLLAGVSYEQYFGPGTRLTVT.

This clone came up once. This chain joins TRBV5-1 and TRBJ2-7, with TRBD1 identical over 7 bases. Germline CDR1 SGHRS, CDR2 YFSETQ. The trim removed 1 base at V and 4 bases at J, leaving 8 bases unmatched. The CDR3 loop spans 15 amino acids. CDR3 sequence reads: CASSLRPGGLYEQYF. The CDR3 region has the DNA TGCGCCAGCAGCTTGAGGCCAGGGGGATTGTACGAGCAGTACTTC.

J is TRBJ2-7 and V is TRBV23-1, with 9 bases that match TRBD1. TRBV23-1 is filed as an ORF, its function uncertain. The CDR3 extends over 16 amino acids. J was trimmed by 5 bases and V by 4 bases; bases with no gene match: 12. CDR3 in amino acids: CASSRIRTGGVHEQYF. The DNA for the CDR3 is TGCGCCAGCAGTCGCATTCGAACAGGGGGCGTCCACGAGCAGTACTTC.

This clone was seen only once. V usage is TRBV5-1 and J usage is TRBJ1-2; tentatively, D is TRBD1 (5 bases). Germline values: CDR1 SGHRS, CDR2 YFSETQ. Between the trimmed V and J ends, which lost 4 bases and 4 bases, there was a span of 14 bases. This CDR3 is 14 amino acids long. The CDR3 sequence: CASSRGRDRYGYTF. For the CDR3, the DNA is TGCGCCAGCAGCAGGGGACGGGATCGCTATGGCTACACCTTC.

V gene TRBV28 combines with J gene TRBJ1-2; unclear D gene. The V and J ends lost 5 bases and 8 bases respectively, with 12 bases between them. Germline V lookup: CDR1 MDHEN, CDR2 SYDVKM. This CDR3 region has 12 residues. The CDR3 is CASSLSKIGYTF. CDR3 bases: TGTGCCAGCAGTCTCTCAAAGATCGGCTACACCTTC.

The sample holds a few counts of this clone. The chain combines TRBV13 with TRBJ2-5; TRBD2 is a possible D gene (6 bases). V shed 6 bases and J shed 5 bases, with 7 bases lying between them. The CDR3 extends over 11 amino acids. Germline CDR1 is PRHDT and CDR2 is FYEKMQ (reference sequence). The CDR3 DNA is TGTGCCAGCAGACGGGAGGAGACCCAGTACTTC. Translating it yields CASRREETQYF.

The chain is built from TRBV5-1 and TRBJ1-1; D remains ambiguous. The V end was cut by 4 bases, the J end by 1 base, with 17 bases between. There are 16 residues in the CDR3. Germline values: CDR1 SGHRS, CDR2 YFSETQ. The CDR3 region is CASSSYVHGENTEAFF. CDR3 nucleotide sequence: TGCGCCAGCAGCAGCTACGTTCACGGAGAGAACACTGAAGCTTTCTTT.

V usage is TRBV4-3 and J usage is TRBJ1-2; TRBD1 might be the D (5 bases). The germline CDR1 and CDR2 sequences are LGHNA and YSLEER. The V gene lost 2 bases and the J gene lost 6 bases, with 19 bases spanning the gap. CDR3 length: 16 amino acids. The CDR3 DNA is TGCGCCAGCAGCCAAACTCGACAGAGCCAAACTAATGGCTACACCTTC. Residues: CASSQTRQSQTNGYTF.

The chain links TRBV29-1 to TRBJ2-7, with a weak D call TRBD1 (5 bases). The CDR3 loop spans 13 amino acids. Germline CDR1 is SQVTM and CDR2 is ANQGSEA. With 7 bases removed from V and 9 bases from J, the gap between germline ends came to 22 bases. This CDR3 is CSAQDPGRRGQYF. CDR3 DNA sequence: TGCAGCGCCCAAGACCCAGGGCGTAGGGGGCAGTACTTC.

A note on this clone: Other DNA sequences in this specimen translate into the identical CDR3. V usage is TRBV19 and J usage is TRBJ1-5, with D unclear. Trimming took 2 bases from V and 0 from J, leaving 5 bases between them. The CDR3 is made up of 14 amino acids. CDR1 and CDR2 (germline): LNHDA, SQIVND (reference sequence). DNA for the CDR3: TGTGCCAGTAGTATAACTGCTAGCAATCAGCCCCAGCATTTT. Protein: CASSITASNQPQHF.

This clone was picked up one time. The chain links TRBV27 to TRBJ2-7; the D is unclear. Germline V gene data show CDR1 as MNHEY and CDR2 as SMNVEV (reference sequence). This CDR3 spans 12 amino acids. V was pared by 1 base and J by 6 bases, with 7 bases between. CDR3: CASSLYTGEQYF. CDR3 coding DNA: TGTGCCAGCAGTTTATACACGGGCGAGCAGTACTTC.

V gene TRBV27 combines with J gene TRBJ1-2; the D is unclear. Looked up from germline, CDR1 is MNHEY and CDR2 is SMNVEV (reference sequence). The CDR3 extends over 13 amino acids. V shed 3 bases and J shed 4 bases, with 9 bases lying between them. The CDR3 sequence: CASSLRQSYGYTF. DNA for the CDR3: TGTGCCAGCAGTTTGCGGCAGTCCTATGGCTACACCTTC.

CDR3 in amino acids: CASSPRTGLYEQYF. DNA for the CDR3: TGTGCCAGCAGTCCGCGGACAGGCCTGTACGAGCAGTACTTC. The chain recombines TRBV27 with TRBJ2-7; 7 positions agree with TRBD1. J gave up 4 bases and V 5 bases, and 8 bases lay outside the gene matches. Germline V gives CDR1 MNHEY, CDR2 SMNVEV (reference sequence). CDR3 length equals 14 residues.

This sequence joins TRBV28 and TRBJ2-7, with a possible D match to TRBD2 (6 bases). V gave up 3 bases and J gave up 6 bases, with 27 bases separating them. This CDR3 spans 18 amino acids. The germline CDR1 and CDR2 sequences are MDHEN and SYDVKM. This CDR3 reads CASSFMDGGAGRLFEQYF. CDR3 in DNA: TGTGCCAGCAGTTTCATGGATGGGGGAGCGGGTCGGCTTTTCGAGCAGTACTTC. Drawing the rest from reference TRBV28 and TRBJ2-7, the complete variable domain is DVKVTQSSRYLVKRTGEKVFLECVQDMDHENMFWYRQDPGLGLRLIYFSYDVKMKEKGDIPEGYSVSREKKERFSLILESASTNQTSMYLCASSFMDGGAGRLFEQYFGPGTRLTVT.

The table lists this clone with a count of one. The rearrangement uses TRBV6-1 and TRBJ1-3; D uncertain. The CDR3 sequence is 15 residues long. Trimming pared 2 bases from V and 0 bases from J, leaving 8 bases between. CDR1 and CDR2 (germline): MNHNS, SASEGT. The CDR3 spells CASSEWADSGNTIYF. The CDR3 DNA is TGTGCCAGCAGTGAATGGGCAGACTCTGGAAACACCATATATTTT.

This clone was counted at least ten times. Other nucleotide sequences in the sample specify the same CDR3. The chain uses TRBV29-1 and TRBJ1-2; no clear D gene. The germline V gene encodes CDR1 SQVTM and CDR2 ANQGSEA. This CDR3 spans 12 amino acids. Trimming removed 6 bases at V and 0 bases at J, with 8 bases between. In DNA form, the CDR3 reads TGCAGCGTCCAAGAAGCTAACTATGGCTACACCTTC. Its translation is CSVQEANYGYTF.